This note documents a single TCR beta chain sequence. These data are taken from a study of blood T cell repertoires in COVID-19. Overall study: Sources were T cells, B-cell-depleted T cells, or PBMCs; the material itself was cDNA or gDNA.

Seattle enrolled patients during active infection and tracked them longitudinally. In the source study's methods: Researchers report that nucleated cell counts were estimated from reference gene primer amplification. Here immunoSEQ multiplex PCR was the method, and the copy in TCRdb shows in-frame clones only, minus some. V, J and clone size reflect that table, while D and trimming were determined from the DNA. Among roughly 180,000 clones listed, about 95% were seen once. The material sequenced was peripheral blood. This TCR was recovered from a man aged 25-45 years with COVID-19, enrolled during active disease.

CDR3 sequence (DNA): TGTGCCTGGAGTGTACTTTCCTCCCACGGCTACACCTTC. Amino acids: CAWSVLSSHGYTF. This chain joins TRBV30 and TRBJ1-2; D gene ambiguous. Deletions cut 0 bases from V and 8 bases from J, with 13 bases between. Germline assignment: CDR1 GTSNPN and CDR2 SVGIG (reference sequence). This CDR3 has 13 residues.